These 31 T cell receptor beta chains share one sample of origin, sequenced in a study of regulatory T cells in long-lasting Graves disease. The authors built TCR beta libraries using iRepertoire HTBI primers and Arm-PCR of CDR3 regions. MiXCR, run by TCRdb on the multiplex PCR reads, gives a single entry per CDR3 protein. Of 350,000 to 450,000 distinct CDR3 sequences listed, 15% were seen once; the top ten hold approximately 8%. Stated time point: newly diagnosed GD, antithyroid drugs for less than 3 months. Making the TCR library involved RNA that had been extracted from PBMCs. The data also belong to a second study, concerning T cells in Graves' hyperthyroidism and ophthalmopathy.

The sequencing used peripheral blood mononuclear cells (PBMCs), collected at new diagnosis, from a patient treated with antithyroid drugs. The receptors were sampled from a woman between 35 and 50 years old with Graves disease.

This clonotype came up many times. This rearrangement joins TRBV5-1 to TRBJ2-7; perhaps TRBD1 as D (5 bases). There are 14 residues in the CDR3. Germline V gene lookup returns CDR1 SGHRS and CDR2 YFSETQ. V lost 0 bases, J lost 3 bases, and 10 bases lay in between. The CDR3 is CASSLGRADYEQYF. The CDR3 DNA sequence: TGCGCCAGCAGCTTGGGCAGGGCGGACTACGAGCAGTACTTC.

This clonotype was counted ten times or more. The chain has TRBV2 and TRBJ1-4; D remains unclear. The CDR3 has 13 amino acids. Per the germline V gene, CDR1 is SNHLY and CDR2 is FYNNEI. The V end lost 4 bases, the J end lost 5 bases, and 8 bases lay between the germline ends. The CDR3 here is CASSVARNEKLFF. The CDR3 region has the DNA TGTGCCAGCAGTGTTGCCAGGAATGAAAAACTGTTTTTT.

This clonotype came up many times. The chain links TRBV2 to TRBJ2-2, with TRBD1 identical over 10 bases. CDR3 length: 14 amino acids. Germline V gives CDR1 SNHLY, CDR2 FYNNEI. V trimming: 9 bases; J trimming: 4 bases; junction bases outside the gene matches: 5. In nucleotides, the CDR3 is TGTGCCAGTATACGGGACAGGGGCACCGGGGAGCTGTTTTTT. Residues: CASIRDRGTGELFF.

The chain joins TRBV28 to TRBJ1-2, with D possibly matching TRBD1 (6 bases). This CDR3 region has 14 residues. Looked up from germline, CDR1 is MDHEN and CDR2 is SYDVKM. Trimming cost V 6 bases and J 6 bases, with 17 bases left between them. CDR3 DNA: TGTGCCAGCAGCTTAGGCCGACAGGTCGATGGCTACACCTTC. It codes for CASSLGRQVDGYTF.

This clonotype was seen ten or more times. The gene calls are TRBV24-1 and TRBJ2-7, with 12 positions matching TRBD2. Germline loops: CDR1 KGHDR, CDR2 SFDVKD. The CDR3 runs to 15 residues. J lost 2 bases, V lost 5 bases, and 3 bases had no gene match. This chain's CDR3 is CATSARTSGTYEQYF. The CDR3 DNA reads TGTGCCACCAGTGCCCGGACTAGCGGGACCTACGAGCAGTACTTC.

As regards this clonotype: Mismatch with germline at one junction end may stem from a read error. V usage is TRBV4-1 and J usage is TRBJ1-1; 8 positions agree with TRBD1. Germline V gene lookup returns CDR1 MGHRA and CDR2 YSYEKL. The CDR3 length is 14 residues. CDR3 nucleotides: TGTGCCAGCAGCACGACAGGGGCGGACACTGAAGCTTTCTTT. Protein sequence: CASSTTGADTEAFF.

At least ten counts were recorded for this clonotype. This chain connects TRBV11-2 to TRBJ2-1, with 14 nucleotides matching TRBD2. Germline lookup yields CDR1 SGHAT and CDR2 FQNNGV. Trimming removed 5 bases from V and 8 bases from J; junction bases left unmatched: 8. CDR3 length equals 16 residues. CDR3 nucleotides: TGTGCCAGCAGCCCAACCGGGACTAGCGGGAGACATGAGCAGTTCTTC. Protein product: CASSPTGTSGRHEQFF.

The rearrangement joins TRBV28 to TRBJ2-1; 9 positions agree with TRBD2. The CDR3 sequence is 19 residues long. Germline V gene sequence: CDR1 MDHEN, CDR2 SYDVKM. Trimming removed 5 bases from V and 0 bases from J; junction bases left unmatched: 14. The CDR3: CASSPMRTSESFSYNEQFF. CDR3 bases: TGTGCCAGCAGTCCTATGAGGACTAGCGAGTCATTCTCCTACAATGAGCAGTTCTTC.

This clonotype was seen a handful of times. This sequence joins TRBV6-1 and TRBJ2-2; 7 positions match TRBD2. The germline V gene has CDR1 MNHNS and CDR2 SASEGT. CDR3 size: 16 residues. Trimming removed 6 bases from V and 7 bases from J; junction bases left unmatched: 14. CDR3 bases: TGTGCCAGCAGAGCTGGGGGGAGGGCCTTTATCGGGGAGCTGTTTTTT. It specifies CASRAGGRAFIGELFF.

This clonotype has more than one count but fewer than ten. The rearrangement uses TRBV11-3 and TRBJ2-7; TRBD2 matches 13 bases. The V gene end was trimmed by 5 bases and the J gene end by 6 bases; junction bases not matched to a gene: 10. Germline V gene sequence: CDR1 SGHNT, CDR2 YENEEA. The CDR3 consists of 16 residues. The CDR3, as DNA: TGTGCCAGCAGCCCCCGGACTAGCGGGAGCGGCTTCGAGCAGTACTTC. This codes for CASSPRTSGSGFEQYF.

V usage is TRBV2 and J usage is TRBJ2-5, with a weak D call TRBD1 (5 bases). Germline V gives CDR1 SNHLY, CDR2 FYNNEI. The CDR3 spans 13 residues. V lost 5 bases and J lost 4, with 11 bases in between. DNA of the CDR3: TGTGCCAGCAGTTCTGGGGCAAGAGAGACCCAGTACTTC. Protein sequence: CASSSGARETQYF.

This clonotype was recorded a few times. The chain employs TRBV29-1 and TRBJ2-4, with 11 bases that match TRBD2. The germline gives CDR1 SQVTM, CDR2 ANQGSEA. After removal of 6 bases from V and 0 bases from J, the junction contained 7 bases not matched to a gene. CDR3 length: 16 amino acids. CDR3 amino acids: CSVATSGSIAKNIQYF. In nucleotides, the CDR3 is TGCAGCGTGGCAACTAGCGGGAGTATAGCCAAAAACATTCAGTACTTC.

The V gene is TRBV7-8, the J gene TRBJ2-3, with D perhaps matching TRBD2 (5 bases). CDR3 size: 17 residues. CDR1 SGHVS and CDR2 FQNEAQ come from the germline V gene. The ends were cut back, 2 bases at V and 4 bases at J, with 19 bases in the middle. The CDR3 reads CASSLSRVGEEADTQYF. CDR3 DNA sequence: TGTGCCAGCAGCTTAAGCCGAGTGGGAGAGGAGGCAGATACGCAGTATTTT.

The V gene is TRBV4-3, the J gene TRBJ2-7, with 9 bases lining up with TRBD1. CDR3 length equals 17 residues. Germline trimming cut 3 bases from V and 2 bases from J; bases unmatched to any gene: 11. Germline V CDR1 and CDR2: LGHNA, YSLEER. CDR3 sequence (DNA): TGCGCCAGCAGCCAGGGTTCCCCAGGACAGGGGACCTACGAGCAGTACTTC. Translated, it gives CASSQGSPGQGTYEQYF.

There are many counts of this clonotype. The CDR3 coding sequence is TGCAGCGTTGGCTTGGGGACAGGGGGCTTCTACGAGCAGTACTTC. Encoded protein: CSVGLGTGGFYEQYF. V gene TRBV29-1 combines with J gene TRBJ2-7, with 12 positions matching TRBD1. V dropped 4 bases and J dropped 3; count of bases not matched to a gene: 7. The germline V gene encodes CDR1 SQVTM and CDR2 ANQGSEA. There are 15 residues in the CDR3.

This clonotype occurred many times. The chain combines TRBV28 with TRBJ2-1; D may be TRBD2 (5 bases). The CDR3 consists of 17 residues. CDR1 and CDR2 from the germline V gene are MDHEN and SYDVKM. V lost 5 bases and J 1 base, leaving 18 bases between the germline ends. CDR3 in amino acids: CASSPPGLSLSYNEQFF. The CDR3 DNA reads TGTGCCAGCAGTCCTCCCGGACTCTCATTATCCTACAATGAGCAGTTCTTC. Drawing the rest from reference TRBV28 and TRBJ2-1, the complete variable domain is DVKVTQSSRYLVKRTGEKVFLECVQDMDHENMFWYRQDPGLGLRLIYFSYDVKMKEKGDIPEGYSVSREKKERFSLILESASTNQTSMYLCASSPPGLSLSYNEQFFGPGTRLTVL.

In this sample, this clonotype turned up many times. This chain joins TRBV6-5 and TRBJ1-5; 7 bases agree with TRBD1. The CDR3 spans 18 residues. Germline CDR1 reads MNHEY; CDR2 reads SVGAGI. With 2 bases clipped from V and 0 bases from J, the junction kept 10 bases outside the gene matches. For the CDR3, the DNA is TGTGCCAGCAGTTACCACGGACAGGCGACTTATAGCAATCAGCCCCAGCATTTT. It is translated as CASSYHGQATYSNQPQHF.

The sample holds many counts of this clonotype. The V and J genes are TRBV6-2 or TRBV6-3 and TRBJ2-1; D uncertain. Germline CDR1 reads MNHEY; CDR2 reads SVGEGT. The CDR3 extends over 14 amino acids. V dropped 5 bases and J dropped 4 bases, with 12 bases sitting between them. DNA for the CDR3: TGTGCCAGCAGTGACATTGGTTTTTACAATGAGCAGTTCTTC. This gives the protein CASSDIGFYNEQFF.

This clonotype was picked up many times. The junction departs from germline at one end; a sequencing error may be responsible. The rearrangement links TRBV24-1 to TRBJ2-7, with D perhaps matching TRBD1 (5 bases). The CDR3 covers 13 residues. Germline loops: CDR1 KGHDR, CDR2 SFDVKD. CDR3 sequence (DNA): TGTGCCACTAGTGTAAGGGGCTCCTACGAGCAGTACTTC. Protein sequence: CATSVRGSYEQYF.

On this clonotype: A read error likely explains this, since a far larger clone differs by one base. The genes are TRBV11-1 and TRBJ2-5; TRBD2 might be the D (7 bases). With 1 base removed from V and 0 bases from J, the gap between germline ends came to 15 bases. Germline V gene lookup returns CDR1 SGHAT and CDR2 FQDESV (reference sequence). This CDR3 is 17 amino acids long. Here the CDR3 reads CASSLVGGGPHQETQYF. CDR3 sequence (DNA): TGTGCCAGCAGCTTAGTGGGGGGGGGGCCCCACCAAGAGACCCAGTACTTC.

Details on this clonotype: A single base separates this from a much larger clone, so it may be a read error. V and J are TRBV20-1 and TRBJ2-3; 10 nucleotides match TRBD1. The germline V gene encodes CDR1 DFQATT and CDR2 SNEGSKA (reference sequence). The CDR3 runs 13 residues. In DNA, the CDR3 is TGCAGTGAACGGACAGGGGGGGGAGATGCGCAGTATTTT. Amino acid sequence: CSERTGGGDAQYF.

There are a few counts of this clonotype. The chain recombines TRBV19 with TRBJ1-4; D is undetermined. Germline lookup yields CDR1 LNHDA and CDR2 SQIVND (reference sequence). Trimming removed 3 bases at V and 0 bases at J, with 11 bases between. The CDR3 totals 16 residues. The CDR3 region is CASSMLGKATNEKLFF. DNA of the CDR3: TGTGCCAGTAGTATGTTAGGGAAAGCAACTAATGAAAAACTGTTTTTT.

This clonotype showed up many times. V and J are TRBV12-3 or TRBV12-4 and TRBJ1-2; 12 nucleotides agree with TRBD1. J was trimmed by 5 bases and V by 8 bases; bases with no gene match: 12. This CDR3 contains 16 residues. Here the CDR3 DNA reads TGTGCCAGCGGCCTCCCGGGACAGGGGGCTGTATATGGCTACACCTTC. Translation: CASGLPGQGAVYGYTF.

This clonotype was observed a few times. The genes are TRBV6-1 and TRBJ1-5; 8 bases match TRBD1. In germline, CDR1 is MNHNS, CDR2 SASEGT. V lost 6 bases, J lost 6 bases, and 10 bases stayed unmatched. CDR3 length: 15 residues. In DNA form, the CDR3 reads TGTGCCAGCAGGGCACAGGGGGGCAATAGTCAGCCCCAGCATTTT. Translating gives CASRAQGGNSQPQHF.

This clonotype was observed a few times. The rearrangement joins TRBV15 to TRBJ2-3, with D perhaps TRBD2 (6 bases). The CDR3 extends over 13 amino acids. The V end lost 4 bases, the J end lost 3 bases, and 8 bases lay between the germline ends. From germline, CDR1 is LNHNV and CDR2 YYDKDF (reference sequence). The CDR3 here is CATSTGGTDTQYF. In DNA, the CDR3 is TGTGCCACCAGCACCGGGGGTACAGATACGCAGTATTTT.

The V call is TRBV2, the J call TRBJ2-7; D might be TRBD1 or TRBD2, each matching 6 bases. V gave up 3 bases and J gave up 5 bases, with 8 bases separating them. Germline loops: CDR1 SNHLY, CDR2 FYNNEI. The CDR3 is 12 residues long. The CDR3 DNA reads as TGTGCCAGCAGTGATAGGGGGGACGAGCAGTACTTC. Translated: CASSDRGDEQYF.

The chain uses TRBV11-3 and TRBJ1-4, with 11 bases fitting TRBD1. Germline CDR1 SGHNT, CDR2 YENEEA. The CDR3 extends over 15 amino acids. V shed 4 bases and J 7 bases; nucleotides not matched to a gene: 5. The CDR3 is CASSSDRGLREKLFF. CDR3 DNA sequence: TGTGCCAGCAGCTCGGACAGGGGGCTTCGTGAAAAACTGTTTTTT.

A note on this clonotype: Just one base apart from a much larger clone, this may be a read error. The CDR3 here is CASSLDTSGSIYEHYF. In DNA form, the CDR3 reads TGTGCCAGCAGCTTGGACACTAGCGGGAGTATCTACGAGCACTACTTC. This chain links TRBV7-6 with TRBJ2-7; 11 nucleotides line up with TRBD2. Per germline, CDR1 SGHVS and CDR2 FNYEAQ. The CDR3 consists of 16 residues.

This clonotype was observed many times. This chain joins TRBV11-2 and TRBJ2-1; 7 bases align to TRBD2. This CDR3 region has 15 residues. In germline, CDR1 is SGHAT, CDR2 FQNNGV. Losses at the gene ends were 1 base for V and 3 bases for J; bases not matched to a gene: 3. The CDR3 sequence is CASSLVGGDYNEQFF. CDR3 coding DNA: TGTGCCAGCAGCTTAGTGGGGGGGGACTACAATGAGCAGTTCTTC. The whole variable domain, remainder taken from reference TRBV11-2 and TRBJ2-1, is EAGVAQSPRYKIIEKRQSVAFWCNPISGHATLYWYQQILGQGPKLLIQFQNNGVVDDSQLPKDRFSAERLKGVDSTLKIQPAKLEDSAVYLCASSLVGGDYNEQFFGPGTRLTVL.

This clonotype has a count of ten or more. The gene calls are TRBV11-2 and TRBJ2-1; D remains unclear. Between the trimmed V and J ends, which lost 3 bases and 2 bases, there was a span of 5 bases. The CDR3 has 13 residues. In germline, CDR1 is SGHAT, CDR2 FQNNGV. The CDR3 coding sequence is TGTGCCAGCAGCTTTGTAGCCTACAATGAGCAGTTCTTC. It codes for CASSFVAYNEQFF. Drawing the rest from reference TRBV11-2 and TRBJ2-1, the complete variable domain is EAGVAQSPRYKIIEKRQSVAFWCNPISGHATLYWYQQILGQGPKLLIQFQNNGVVDDSQLPKDRFSAERLKGVDSTLKIQPAKLEDSAVYLCASSFVAYNEQFFGPGTRLTVL.

This clonotype was recorded many times. J is TRBJ2-7 and V is TRBV28; TRBD2 is a possible D gene (5 bases). Per the germline V gene, CDR1 is MDHEN and CDR2 is SYDVKM. V was clipped by 7 bases and J by 2 bases, with 12 bases between them. The CDR3 sequence is 13 residues long. This CDR3 reads CASTVGVAYEQYF. DNA for the CDR3: TGTGCCAGCACTGTGGGAGTGGCCTACGAGCAGTACTTC. The variable domain in full, with the rest retrieved from reference TRBV28 and TRBJ2-7, is DVKVTQSSRYLVKRTGEKVFLECVQDMDHENMFWYRQDPGLGLRLIYFSYDVKMKEKGDIPEGYSVSREKKERFSLILESASTNQTSMYLCASTVGVAYEQYFGPGTRLTVT.